The TCR beta chain under discussion was sequenced for a study of T cell responses to AZD1222 COVID-19 vaccine. Study results and caveats: Females outnumbered males among donors, who were mostly white British; clonal diversity was possibly underestimated.

Libraries were prepared by immunoSEQ multiplex PCR; TCRdb keeps only in-frame clonotypes and omits some of them. The repertoire holds around 140,000 clones, with around nine tenths as singletons. CDR1 SEHNR and CDR2 FQNEAQ come from the germline V gene (reference sequence). This CDR3 has 16 residues. The V and J ends lost 0 bases and 3 bases respectively, with 14 bases between them. As for this clone: The antigen is unknown.

This sequence originates from an adult in good health. V is TRBV7-9 and J is TRBJ1-2, with a weak D call TRBD1 (6 bases). Sample: peripheral blood, taken on day 0 of AZD1222 vaccination. In nucleotides, the CDR3 is TGTGCCAGCAGCTTAGCGGCAGGGGTAGGTGACTATGGCTACACCTTC. Protein sequence: CASSLAAGVGDYGYTF.